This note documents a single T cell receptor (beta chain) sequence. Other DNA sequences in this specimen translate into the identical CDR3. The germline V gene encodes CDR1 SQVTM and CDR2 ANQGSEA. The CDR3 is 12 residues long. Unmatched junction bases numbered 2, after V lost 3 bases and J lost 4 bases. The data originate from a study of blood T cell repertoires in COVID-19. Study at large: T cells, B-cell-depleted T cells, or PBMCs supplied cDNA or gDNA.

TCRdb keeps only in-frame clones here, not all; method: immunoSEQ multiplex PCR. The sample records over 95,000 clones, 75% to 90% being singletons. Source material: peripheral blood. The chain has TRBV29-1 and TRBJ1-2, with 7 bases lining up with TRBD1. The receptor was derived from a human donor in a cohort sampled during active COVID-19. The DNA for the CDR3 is TGCAGCGTTGAGCAGGGGGGCTATGGCTACACCTTC. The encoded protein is CSVEQGGYGYTF. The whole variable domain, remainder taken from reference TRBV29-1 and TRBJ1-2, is SAVISQKPSRDICQRGTSLTIQCQVDSQVTMMFWYRQQPGQSLTLIATANQGSEATYESGFVIDKFPISRPNLTFSTLTVSNMSPEDSSIYLCSVEQGGYGYTFGSGTRLTVV.